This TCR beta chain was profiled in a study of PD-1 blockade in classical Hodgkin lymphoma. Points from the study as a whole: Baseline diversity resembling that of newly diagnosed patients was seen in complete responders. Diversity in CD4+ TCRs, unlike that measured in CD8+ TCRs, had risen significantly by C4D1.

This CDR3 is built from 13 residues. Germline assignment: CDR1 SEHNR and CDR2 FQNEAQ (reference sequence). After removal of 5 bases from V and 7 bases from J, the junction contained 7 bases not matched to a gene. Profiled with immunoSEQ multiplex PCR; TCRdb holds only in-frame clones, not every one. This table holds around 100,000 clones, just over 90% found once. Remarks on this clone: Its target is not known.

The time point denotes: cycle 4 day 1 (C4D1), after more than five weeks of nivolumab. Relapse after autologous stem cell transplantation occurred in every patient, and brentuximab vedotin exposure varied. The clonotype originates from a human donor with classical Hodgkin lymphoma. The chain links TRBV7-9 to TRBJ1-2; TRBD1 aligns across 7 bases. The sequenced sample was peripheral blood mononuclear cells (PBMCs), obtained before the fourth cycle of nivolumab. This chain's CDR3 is CASSPQGRTGYTF. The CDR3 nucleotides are TGTGCCAGCAGCCCACAGGGGAGAACTGGCTACACCTTC.